The 11 T cell receptor beta chains reported below all come from one sample, sequenced in a study of response to subunit inactivated influenza vaccine. TCRdb re-derived calls from the RT-PCR reads in MiXCR, one entry per CDR3 protein. The sample consists of some 800,000 distinct CDR3 sequences, 21% of them appearing once. The sequencing here drew on PBMCs from blood, taken around 5 days after vaccination. Receptor source: a man aged 45-65 years who received an inactivated influenza vaccine.

This sequence joins TRBV6-2 or TRBV6-3 and TRBJ1-2, with 7 bases that match TRBD1. The CDR3 spans 14 residues. V lost 6 bases to trimming and J lost 0 bases; unmatched junction nucleotides: 4. The germline CDR1 and CDR2 sequences are MNHEY and SVGEGT. The CDR3, as DNA: TGTGCCAGCAGGACGACAGGGCCTAACTATGGCTACACCTTC. Residues: CASRTTGPNYGYTF.

The V call is TRBV27, the J call TRBJ2-1, with 15 bases that match TRBD2. The germline gives CDR1 MNHEY, CDR2 SMNVEV (reference sequence). Trimming cost V 6 bases and J 6 bases; bases outside gene matches: 0. The length of the CDR3 is 14 residues. CDR3 residues: CASRGLAGGNEQFF. Here the CDR3 DNA reads TGTGCCAGCAGGGGACTAGCGGGAGGCAATGAGCAGTTCTTC.

This chain uses TRBV12-3 or TRBV12-4 with TRBJ2-3; 7 positions agree with TRBD1. Germline trimming cut 6 bases from V and 3 bases from J; bases unmatched to any gene: 9. The CDR3 contains 15 residues. CDR3 sequence: CASSQTGLSTDTQYF. The CDR3 DNA is TGTGCCAGCAGCCAGACAGGGTTATCGACAGATACGCAGTATTTT.

The chain employs TRBV4-2 and TRBJ1-2, with D possibly matching TRBD1 (5 bases). Trimming took 3 bases from V and 4 from J, leaving 12 bases between them. The V gene's germline CDR1 is LGHNA and CDR2 YNFKEQ. This CDR3 has 14 residues. For the CDR3, the DNA is TGTGCCAGCAGCCACCGGGACGACAGCTATGGCTACACCTTC. Translating it yields CASSHRDDSYGYTF.

In the case of this clonotype: At one boundary the junction diverges from the germline segment, which might be a read error. CDR3 in amino acids: CSAEEKPTGGRRNTGELFF. CDR3 nucleotides: TGCAGCGCTGAAGAGAAACCCACTGGCGGGAGGCGCAACACCGGGGAGCTGTTTTTT. The rearrangement links TRBV29-1 to TRBJ2-2; 8 bases fit TRBD2. The CDR3 runs 19 residues. CDR1 SQVTM and CDR2 ANQGSEA come from the germline V gene.

Here the CDR3 DNA reads TGTGCCAGCAGCTCGATGACAGGTCAAGGCTACACCTTC. This gives the protein CASSSMTGQGYTF. V usage is TRBV7-6 and J usage is TRBJ1-2, with TRBD1 as a possible D gene (6 bases). The CDR3 sequence is 13 residues long. Per the germline V gene, CDR1 is SGHVS and CDR2 is FNYEAQ. V lost 4 bases, J lost 8 bases, and 14 bases lay in between.

The chain recombines TRBV12-5 with TRBJ2-2; unclear D gene. Trimming left V 5 bases short and J 4 bases short, with 5 bases between. The CDR3 is 12 amino acids. Germline CDR1 and CDR2: LGHNT and FRNRAP. The CDR3 DNA is TGTGCTAGTGGTCGCCGCACCGGGGAGCTGTTTTTT. Protein sequence: CASGRRTGELFF.

Of note for this clonotype: This may be a read error: a much more frequent sequence differs by one nucleotide. The chain recombines TRBV10-3 with TRBJ2-1; D is uncertain. CDR3 length: 12 amino acids. Per germline, CDR1 ENHRY and CDR2 SYGVKD. V lost 4 bases and J lost 9, with 10 bases in between. The CDR3 DNA reads as TGTGCCATCAGTGTCGATGGAAGTGAGCAGTTCTTC. Protein product: CAISVDGSEQFF.

The rearrangement links TRBV5-1 to TRBJ2-3; D perhaps matches TRBD2 (6 bases). CDR3 size: 16 residues. The germline gives CDR1 SGHRS, CDR2 YFSETQ. The V end was cut by 3 bases, the J end by 0 bases, with 14 bases between. This chain's CDR3 is CASSWTGGVSTDTQYF. The CDR3 DNA is TGCGCCAGCAGCTGGACGGGCGGGGTTAGCACAGATACGCAGTATTTT.

The rearrangement joins TRBV7-2 to TRBJ2-7; possibly TRBD1 for D (6 bases). Germline V CDR1 and CDR2: SGHTA, FQGNSA. Trimming pared 3 bases from V and 9 bases from J, leaving 18 bases between. This CDR3 comprises 14 residues. The CDR3, as DNA: TGTGCCAGCAGCTTTACAGGGAGAGTCGGACGGCAGTACTTC. Encoded protein: CASSFTGRVGRQYF. The variable domain in full, completed from reference TRBV7-2 and TRBJ2-7, reads GAGVSQSPSNKVTEKGKDVELRCDPISGHTALYWYRQSLGQGLEFLIYFQGNSAPDKSGLPSDRFSAERTGGSVSTLTIQRTQQEDSAVYLCASSFTGRVGRQYFGPGTRLTVT.

This chain links TRBV20-1 with TRBJ2-1; 14 bases fit TRBD2. Germline loops: CDR1 DFQATT, CDR2 SNEGSKA (reference sequence). This CDR3 region has 14 residues. Losses at the gene ends were 4 bases for V and 8 bases for J; bases not matched to a gene: 4. DNA for the CDR3: TGCAGTGCTACTGGGACTAGCGGGAGCTATGAGCAGTTCTTC. Its protein product is CSATGTSGSYEQFF.